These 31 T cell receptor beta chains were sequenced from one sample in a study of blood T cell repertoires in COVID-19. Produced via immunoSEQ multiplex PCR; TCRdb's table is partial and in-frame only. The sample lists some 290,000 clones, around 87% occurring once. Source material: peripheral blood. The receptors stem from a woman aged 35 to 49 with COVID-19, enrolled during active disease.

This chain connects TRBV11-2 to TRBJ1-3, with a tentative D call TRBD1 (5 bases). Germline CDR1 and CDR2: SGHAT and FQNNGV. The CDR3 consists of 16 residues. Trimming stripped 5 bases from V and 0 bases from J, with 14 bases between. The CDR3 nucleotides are TGTGCCAGCAGCCTAAACACAGGCCGCTCTGGAAACACCATATATTTT. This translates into CASSLNTGRSGNTIYF.

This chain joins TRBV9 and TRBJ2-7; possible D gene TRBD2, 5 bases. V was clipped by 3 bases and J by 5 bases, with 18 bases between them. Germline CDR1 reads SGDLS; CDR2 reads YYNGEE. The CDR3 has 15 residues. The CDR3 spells CASSAGLRVEDEQYF. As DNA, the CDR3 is TGTGCCAGCAGCGCCGGCCTGAGGGTCGAAGACGAGCAGTACTTC.

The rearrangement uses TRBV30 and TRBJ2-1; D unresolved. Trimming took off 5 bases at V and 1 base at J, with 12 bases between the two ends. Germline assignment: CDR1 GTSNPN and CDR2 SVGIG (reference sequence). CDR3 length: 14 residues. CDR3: CAWVLPGSYNEQFF. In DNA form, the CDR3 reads TGTGCCTGGGTTCTACCGGGTTCCTACAATGAGCAGTTCTTC.

This CDR3 reads CASSLSAGVSYNEQFF. The CDR3 DNA follows: TGTGCCAGCAGTTTATCGGCGGGAGTCTCCTACAATGAGCAGTTCTTC. The chain is built from TRBV27 and TRBJ2-1; 7 nucleotides line up with TRBD2. CDR1 is MNHEY and CDR2 is SMNVEV in the germline V gene (reference sequence). This CDR3 is 16 amino acids long. J lost 0 bases, V lost 0 bases, and 2 bases had no gene match.

CDR3 sequence reads: CASSLTAGVDGYTF. The CDR3 region has the DNA TGCGCCAGCAGCTTGACGGCAGGGGTCGATGGCTACACCTTC. The rearrangement links TRBV5-1 to TRBJ1-2, with a tentative D call TRBD1 (6 bases). The germline V gene encodes CDR1 SGHRS and CDR2 YFSETQ. This CDR3 spans 14 amino acids. V lost 1 base, J lost 6 bases, and 13 bases lay in between.

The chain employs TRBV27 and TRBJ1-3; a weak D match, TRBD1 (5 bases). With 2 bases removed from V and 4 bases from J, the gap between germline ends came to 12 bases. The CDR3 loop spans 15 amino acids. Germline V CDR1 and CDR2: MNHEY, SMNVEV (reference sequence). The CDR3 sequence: CASSLTGRVGNTIYF. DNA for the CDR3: TGTGCCAGCAGTTTAACCGGCAGGGTCGGAAACACCATATATTTT.

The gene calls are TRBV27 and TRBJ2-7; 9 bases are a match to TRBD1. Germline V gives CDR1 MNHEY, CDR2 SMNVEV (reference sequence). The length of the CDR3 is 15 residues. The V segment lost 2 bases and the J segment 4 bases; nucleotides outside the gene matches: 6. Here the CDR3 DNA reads TGTGCCAGCAGTTTAACGGGGACAGGGCGATACGAGCAGTACTTC. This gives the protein CASSLTGTGRYEQYF.

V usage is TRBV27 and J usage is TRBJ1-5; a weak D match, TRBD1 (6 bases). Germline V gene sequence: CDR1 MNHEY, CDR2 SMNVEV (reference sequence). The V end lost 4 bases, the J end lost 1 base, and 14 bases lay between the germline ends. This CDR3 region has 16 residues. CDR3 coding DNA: TGTGCCAGCAGTTCCCCGGGAGGGGGGAGCAATCAGCCCCAGCATTTT. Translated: CASSSPGGGSNQPQHF.

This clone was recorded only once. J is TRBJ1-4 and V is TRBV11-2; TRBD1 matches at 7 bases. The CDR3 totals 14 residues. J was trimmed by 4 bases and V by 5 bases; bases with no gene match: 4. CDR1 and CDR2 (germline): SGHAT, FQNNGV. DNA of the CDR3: TGTGCCAGCAGCCCACAGGGGTATAATGAAAAACTGTTTTTT. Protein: CASSPQGYNEKLFF.

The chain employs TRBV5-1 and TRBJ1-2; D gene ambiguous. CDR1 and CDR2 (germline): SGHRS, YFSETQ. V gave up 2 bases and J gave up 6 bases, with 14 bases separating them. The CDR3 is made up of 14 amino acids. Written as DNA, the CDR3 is TGCGCCAGCAGCTTTTCCCCCGGAGTCGATGGCTACACCTTC. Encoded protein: CASSFSPGVDGYTF.

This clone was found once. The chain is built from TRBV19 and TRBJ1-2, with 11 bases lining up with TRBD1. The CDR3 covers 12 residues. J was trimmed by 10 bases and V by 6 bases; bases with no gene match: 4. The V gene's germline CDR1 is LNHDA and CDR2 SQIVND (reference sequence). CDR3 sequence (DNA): TGTGCCAGTAGGGGGGACAGGGGGAACTACACCTTC. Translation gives CASRGDRGNYTF.

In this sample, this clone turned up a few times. DNA for the CDR3: TGCGCCAGCAGTCTGACAGGGAATAGCAATCAGCCCCAGCATTTT. It specifies CASSLTGNSNQPQHF. V gene TRBV5-1 combines with J gene TRBJ1-5; TRBD1 aligns across 7 bases. The CDR3 covers 15 residues. Germline trimming cut 5 bases from V and 0 bases from J; bases unmatched to any gene: 5. Germline assignment: CDR1 SGHRS and CDR2 YFSETQ.

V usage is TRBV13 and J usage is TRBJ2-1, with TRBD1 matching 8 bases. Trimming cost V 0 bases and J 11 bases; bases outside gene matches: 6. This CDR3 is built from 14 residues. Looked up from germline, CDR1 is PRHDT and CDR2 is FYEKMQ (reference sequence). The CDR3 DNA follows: TGTGCCAGCAGCTTAGGGCAGGGGGCGGCCCAGCAGTTCTTC. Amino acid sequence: CASSLGQGAAQQFF.

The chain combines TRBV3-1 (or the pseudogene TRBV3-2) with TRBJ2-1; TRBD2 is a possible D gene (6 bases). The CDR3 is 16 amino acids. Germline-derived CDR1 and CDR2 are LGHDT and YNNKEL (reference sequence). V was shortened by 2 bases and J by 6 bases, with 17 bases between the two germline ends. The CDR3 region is CASSQRVGGTGNEQFF. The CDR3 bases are TGTGCCAGCAGCCAACGCGTTGGCGGGACCGGCAATGAGCAGTTCTTC.

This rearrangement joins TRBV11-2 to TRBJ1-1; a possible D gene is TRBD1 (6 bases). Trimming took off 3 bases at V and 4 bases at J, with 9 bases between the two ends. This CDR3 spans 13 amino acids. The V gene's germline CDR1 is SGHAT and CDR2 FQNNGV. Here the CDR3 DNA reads TGTGCCAGCAGCTTTGGACAGATCACTGAAGCTTTCTTT. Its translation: CASSFGQITEAFF.

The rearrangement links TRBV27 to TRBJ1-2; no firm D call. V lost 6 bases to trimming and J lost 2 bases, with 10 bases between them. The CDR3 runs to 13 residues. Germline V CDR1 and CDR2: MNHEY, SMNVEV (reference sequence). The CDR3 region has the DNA TGTGCCAGCAGGTTTTCCGAGAACTATGGCTACACCTTC. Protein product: CASRFSENYGYTF.

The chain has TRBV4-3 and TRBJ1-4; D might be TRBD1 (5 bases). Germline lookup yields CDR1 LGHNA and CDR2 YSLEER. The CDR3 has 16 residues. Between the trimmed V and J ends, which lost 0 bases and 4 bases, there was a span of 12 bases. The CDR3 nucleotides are TGCGCCAGCAGCCAAGAGAAACAGGACCTTAATGAAAAACTGTTTTTT. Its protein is CASSQEKQDLNEKLFF.

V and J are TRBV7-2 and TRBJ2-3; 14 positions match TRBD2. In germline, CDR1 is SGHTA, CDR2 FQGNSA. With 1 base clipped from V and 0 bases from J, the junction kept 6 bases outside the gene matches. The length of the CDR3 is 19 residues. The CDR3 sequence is CASSLGLAGGRASTDTQYF. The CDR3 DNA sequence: TGTGCCAGCAGCTTAGGACTAGCGGGAGGGAGGGCTAGCACAGATACGCAGTATTTT.

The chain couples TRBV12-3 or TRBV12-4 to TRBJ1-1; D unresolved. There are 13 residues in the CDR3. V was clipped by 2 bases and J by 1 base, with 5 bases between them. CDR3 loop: CASSLSGNTEAFF. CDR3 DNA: TGTGCCAGCAGTTTATCAGGGAACACTGAAGCTTTCTTT.

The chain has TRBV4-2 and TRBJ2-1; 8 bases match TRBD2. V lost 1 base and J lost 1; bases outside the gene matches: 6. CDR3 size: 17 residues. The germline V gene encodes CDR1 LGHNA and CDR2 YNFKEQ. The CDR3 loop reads CASSQVTGGRSYNEQFF. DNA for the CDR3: TGTGCCAGCAGCCAAGTGACGGGGGGGCGATCCTACAATGAGCAGTTCTTC.

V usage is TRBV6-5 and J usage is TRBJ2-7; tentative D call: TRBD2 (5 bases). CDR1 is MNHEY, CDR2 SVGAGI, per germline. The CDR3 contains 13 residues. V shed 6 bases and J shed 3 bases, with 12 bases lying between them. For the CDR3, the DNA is TGTGCCAGCAGGGGAGAGCCTTTCTACGAGCAGTACTTC. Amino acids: CASRGEPFYEQYF.

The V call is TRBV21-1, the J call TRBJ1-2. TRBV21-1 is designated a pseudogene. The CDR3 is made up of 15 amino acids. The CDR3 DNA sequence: TGTGCCAGCAGCCCGTCCCGGGAGACCTCATATGGCTACACCTTC. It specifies CASSPSRETSYGYTF.

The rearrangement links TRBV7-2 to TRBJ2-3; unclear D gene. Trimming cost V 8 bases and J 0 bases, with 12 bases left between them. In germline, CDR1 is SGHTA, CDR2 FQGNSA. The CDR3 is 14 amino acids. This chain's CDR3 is CASRPFQSTDTQYF. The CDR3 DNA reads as TGTGCCAGCCGCCCCTTTCAGAGCACAGATACGCAGTATTTT.

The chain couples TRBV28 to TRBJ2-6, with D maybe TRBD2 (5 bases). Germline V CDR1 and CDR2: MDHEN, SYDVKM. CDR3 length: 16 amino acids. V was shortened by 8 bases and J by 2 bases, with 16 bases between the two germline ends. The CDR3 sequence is CASSGNNVAGANVLTF. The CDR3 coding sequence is TGTGCCAGCTCCGGGAATAATGTAGCTGGGGCCAACGTCCTGACTTTC.

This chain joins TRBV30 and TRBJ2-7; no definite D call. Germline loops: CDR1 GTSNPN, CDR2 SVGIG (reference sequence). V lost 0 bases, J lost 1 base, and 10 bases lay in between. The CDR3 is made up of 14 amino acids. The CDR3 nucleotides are TGTGCCTGGAGTGTACCCGAGCCTTCCTACGAGCAGTACTTC. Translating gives CAWSVPEPSYEQYF.

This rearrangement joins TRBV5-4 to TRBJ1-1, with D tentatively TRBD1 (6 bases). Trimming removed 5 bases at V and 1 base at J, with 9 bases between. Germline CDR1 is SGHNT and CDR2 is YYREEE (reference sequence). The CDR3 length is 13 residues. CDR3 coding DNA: TGTGCCAGCAGGACGGACAGGAACACTGAAGCTTTCTTT. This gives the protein CASRTDRNTEAFF. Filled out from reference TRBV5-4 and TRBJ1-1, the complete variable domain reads ETGVTQSPTHLIKTRGQQVTLRCSSQSGHNTVSWYQQALGQGPQFIFQYYREEENGRGNFPPRFSGLQFPNYSSELNVNALELDDSALYLCASRTDRNTEAFFGQGTRLTVV.

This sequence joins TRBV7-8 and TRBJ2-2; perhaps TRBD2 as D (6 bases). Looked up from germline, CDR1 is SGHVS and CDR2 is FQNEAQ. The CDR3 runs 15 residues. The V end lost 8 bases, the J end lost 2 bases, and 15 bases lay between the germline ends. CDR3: CASGPGLGNTGELFF. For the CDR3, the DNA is TGTGCCAGCGGACCGGGACTGGGAAACACCGGGGAGCTGTTTTTT.

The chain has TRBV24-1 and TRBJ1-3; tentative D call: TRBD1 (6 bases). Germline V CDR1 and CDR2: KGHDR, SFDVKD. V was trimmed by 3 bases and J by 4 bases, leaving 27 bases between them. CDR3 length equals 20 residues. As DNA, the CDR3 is TGTGCCACCAGTGATGCACAAAGCCTACCCTGGGACAATGCAGGAAACACCATATATTTT. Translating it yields CATSDAQSLPWDNAGNTIYF.

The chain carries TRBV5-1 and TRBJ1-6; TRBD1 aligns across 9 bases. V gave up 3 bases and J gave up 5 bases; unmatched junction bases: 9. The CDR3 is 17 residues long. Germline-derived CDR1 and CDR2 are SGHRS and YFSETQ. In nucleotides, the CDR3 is TGCGCCAGCAGCTCCTACAGGGGGCGGTTGGATAATTCACCCCTCCACTTT. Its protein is CASSSYRGRLDNSPLHF.

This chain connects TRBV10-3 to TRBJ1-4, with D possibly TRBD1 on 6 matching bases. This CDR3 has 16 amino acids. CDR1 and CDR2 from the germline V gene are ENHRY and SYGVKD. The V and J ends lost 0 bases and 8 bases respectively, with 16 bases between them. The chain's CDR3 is CAISESLGTFQEKLFF. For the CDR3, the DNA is TGTGCCATCAGTGAGTCCCTTGGGACATTTCAGGAAAAACTGTTTTTT.

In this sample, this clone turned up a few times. The CDR3 nucleotides read TGTGCCAGCAGTGGGGGCGGGGGGGCAAATGAGCAGTTCTTC. Residues: CASSGGGGANEQFF. The chain combines TRBV6-2 or TRBV6-3 with TRBJ2-1, with 9 bases that match TRBD2. J gave up 7 bases and V 5 bases, and 6 bases lay outside the gene matches. CDR3 size: 14 residues. Germline CDR1 and CDR2: MNHEY and SVGEGT.